The sequence of this T cell receptor beta chain was determined in a study of vaccination and CD4 T cells after COVID-19. Overall study: Investigators drew the post-COVID samples a median roughly 98 days after diagnosis, with a range of 35 to 161. The stimulating agents, overlapping spike peptides, came from SARS-CoV-2, HCoV-NL63, HCoV-OC43 and HCoV-229E. The study's findings and limits: Vaccine-specific clones in convalescent patients were spike mono-reactive in 304 of 307 cases.

The Oncomine TCR Beta short-read assay was what sequenced the DNA obtained from cultured CD4+ T cells. Genomic DNA was isolated from cultured CD4+ T cells. TCRdb recomputed calls from the PCR reads with MiXCR, one row per CDR3 protein. Among about 20,000 distinct CDR3 sequences listed, 66% were seen once. As concerns this clonotype: The target antigen is unknown.

There are 13 residues in the CDR3. Trimming took 3 bases from V and 8 from J; bases not matched to a gene: 7. The V gene's germline CDR1 is DFQATT and CDR2 SNEGSKA (reference sequence). Sample treatment: roughly ten-day PBMC culture with coronavirus spike peptide pools or control peptides (ViraFEST assay). The specimen sequenced was CD4+ T cells from blood, cultured in vitro. V and J are TRBV20-1 and TRBJ1-2, with 9 bases lining up with TRBD1. The receptor comes from a human donor who had recovered from COVID-19. The CDR3 is CSASQQGAGGYTF. The CDR3 DNA reads TGCAGTGCTAGCCAACAGGGGGCGGGAGGCTACACCTTC.